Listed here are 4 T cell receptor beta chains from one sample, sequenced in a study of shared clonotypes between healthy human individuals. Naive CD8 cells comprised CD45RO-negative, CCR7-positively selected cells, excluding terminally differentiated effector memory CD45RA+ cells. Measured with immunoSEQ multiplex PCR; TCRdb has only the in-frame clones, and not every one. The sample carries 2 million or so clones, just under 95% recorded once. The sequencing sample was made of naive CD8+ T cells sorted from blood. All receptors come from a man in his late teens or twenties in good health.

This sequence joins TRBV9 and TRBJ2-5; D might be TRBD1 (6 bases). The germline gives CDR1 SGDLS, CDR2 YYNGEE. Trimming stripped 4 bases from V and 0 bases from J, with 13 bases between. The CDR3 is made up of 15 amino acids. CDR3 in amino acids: CASSPGDRNQETQYF. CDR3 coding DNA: TGTGCCAGCAGCCCTGGAGACAGGAACCAAGAGACCCAGTACTTC.

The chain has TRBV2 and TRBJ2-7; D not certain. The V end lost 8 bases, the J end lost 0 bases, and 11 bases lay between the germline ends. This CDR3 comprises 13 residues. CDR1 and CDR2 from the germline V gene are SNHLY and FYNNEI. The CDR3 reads CASLQRSSYEQYF. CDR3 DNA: TGTGCCAGCTTGCAACGGAGCTCCTACGAGCAGTACTTC.

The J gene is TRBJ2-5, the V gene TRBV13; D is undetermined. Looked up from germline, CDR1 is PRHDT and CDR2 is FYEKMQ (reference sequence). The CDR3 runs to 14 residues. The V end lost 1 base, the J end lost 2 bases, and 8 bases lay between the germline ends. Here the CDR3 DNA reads TGTGCCAGCAGCTTAGAGGGCCCGCAAGAGACCCAGTACTTC. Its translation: CASSLEGPQETQYF.

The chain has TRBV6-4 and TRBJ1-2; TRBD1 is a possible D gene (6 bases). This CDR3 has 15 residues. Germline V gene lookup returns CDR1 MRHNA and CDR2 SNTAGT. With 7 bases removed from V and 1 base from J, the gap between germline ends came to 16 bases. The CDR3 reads CASTHFRTVNYGYTF. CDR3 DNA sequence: TGTGCCAGCACCCACTTCCGGACAGTTAACTATGGCTACACCTTC.